This T cell receptor beta chain stems from a study of cytomegalovirus exposure and HLA in healthy donors. General study findings and limits: Likely technical artifact: a cluster of highly shared sequence variants. Published work reported that the classifier diagnosed cytomegalovirus status with high specificity and sensitivity.

It was with 60 Vbeta and 13 Jbeta primers that the PCR ran. Original handling: As a later analysis found, there were roughly 80 million unique TCR beta chains, of which some 9.9 million were shared. Data came from immunoSEQ multiplex PCR; TCRdb stores just in-frame clones and leaves some out. Clone size and V and J calls were adopted from that table, with D and trimming inferred from the DNA. The sample has about 200,000 clones, more than 60% seen once. The V end lost 0 bases, the J end lost 3 bases, and 11 bases lay between the germline ends. From germline, CDR1 is MNHEY and CDR2 SVGAGI. The CDR3 extends over 15 amino acids. Concerning this clone itself: Its antigen remains unidentified.

What was sequenced was PBMCs. This receptor was taken from a woman aged 30 to 39 in good health and CMV-seropositive. V usage is TRBV6-5 and J usage is TRBJ1-2; D gene ambiguous. In DNA form, the CDR3 reads TGTGCCAGCAGTTACTCGATCTTACAGCACTATGGCTACACCTTC. The encoded protein is CASSYSILQHYGYTF.